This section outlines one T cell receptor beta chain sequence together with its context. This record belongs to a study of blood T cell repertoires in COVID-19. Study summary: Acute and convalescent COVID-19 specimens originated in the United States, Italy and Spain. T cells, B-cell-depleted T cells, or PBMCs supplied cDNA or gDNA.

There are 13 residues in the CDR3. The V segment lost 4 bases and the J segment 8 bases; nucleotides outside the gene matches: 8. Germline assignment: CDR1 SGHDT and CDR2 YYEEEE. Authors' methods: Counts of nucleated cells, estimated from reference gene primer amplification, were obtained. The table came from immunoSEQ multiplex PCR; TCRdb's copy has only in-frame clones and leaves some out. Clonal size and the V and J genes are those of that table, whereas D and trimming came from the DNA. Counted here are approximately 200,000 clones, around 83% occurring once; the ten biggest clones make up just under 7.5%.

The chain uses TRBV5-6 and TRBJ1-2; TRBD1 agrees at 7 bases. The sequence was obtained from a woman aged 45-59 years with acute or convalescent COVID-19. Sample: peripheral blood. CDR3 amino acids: CASSPRQGRGYTF. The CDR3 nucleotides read TGTGCCAGCAGCCCCCGACAGGGAAGAGGCTACACCTTC.